This T cell receptor beta chain was recorded in a study of blood T cell repertoires in COVID-19. About the study: COVID-19 samples collected from the United States, Italy and Spain covered acute and convalescent phases. PBMCs, B-cell-depleted T cells, or T cells were the source of the cDNA or gDNA that made up the material.

Original methodology: Amplification with reference gene primers provided the estimates of nucleated cell counts. Using immunoSEQ multiplex PCR, the repertoire was profiled, and TCRdb retains in-frame clones only, with some absent. V, J and clone size are taken as reported in that table, and D and trimming were inferred from the DNA itself. The data hold roughly 50,000 clones, with 80% to 90% observed a single time. The CDR3 consists of 13 residues. Germline-derived CDR1 and CDR2 are LNHDA and SQIVND (reference sequence). V was clipped by 7 bases and J by 5 bases, with 15 bases between them. The sample was peripheral blood. This receptor was taken from a woman aged 60 to 75 with acute or convalescent COVID-19. The chain combines TRBV19 with TRBJ2-7, with D perhaps matching TRBD1 (6 bases). CDR3 bases: TGTGCCAGTACCCCGGGACACCGTAACGAGCAGTACTTC. This codes for CASTPGHRNEQYF.